Below are 3 T cell receptor beta chains sequenced from a single sample in a study of blood T cell repertoires in COVID-19. TCRdb's table, derived via immunoSEQ multiplex PCR, lists solely in-frame clones and lacks some. This table holds around 180,000 clones, approximately 84% found once. Source material: PBMCs or T cells enriched from blood (not recorded which). These receptors originate from a man aged 50 to 60 who had recovered from COVID-19.

V usage is TRBV6-2 or TRBV6-3 and J usage is TRBJ2-7, with D perhaps TRBD1 (6 bases). The CDR3 has 15 amino acids. Germline V CDR1 and CDR2: MNHEY, SVGEGT. The V end lost 0 bases, the J end lost 3 bases, and 12 bases lay between the germline ends. The CDR3 loop reads CASSYSISRGYEQYF. DNA of the CDR3: TGTGCCAGCAGTTACTCGATAAGCAGGGGCTACGAGCAGTACTTC.

This chain uses TRBV10-3 with TRBJ1-5; TRBD1 matches at 7 bases. Unmatched junction bases numbered 6, after V lost 6 bases and J lost 4 bases. Germline V lookup: CDR1 ENHRY, CDR2 SYGVKD. The CDR3 consists of 14 residues. The CDR3 nucleotides read TGTGCCATCAGGAACGCACAGGGGAATCAGCCCCAGCATTTT. It specifies CAIRNAQGNQPQHF.

This chain joins TRBV13 and TRBJ2-2, with TRBD1 identical over 7 bases. V lost 3 bases to trimming and J lost 5 bases; unmatched junction nucleotides: 6. This CDR3 spans 15 amino acids. Looked up from germline, CDR1 is PRHDT and CDR2 is FYEKMQ (reference sequence). In DNA, the CDR3 is TGTGCCAGCAGCTTCGACAGGGATGTGACCGGGGAGCTGTTTTTT. This codes for CASSFDRDVTGELFF.